These 5 T cell receptor beta chains were all obtained from the same sample, sequenced in a study of blood T cell repertoires in COVID-19. TCRdb's copy holds only in-frame clones and misses some; the assay was immunoSEQ multiplex PCR. The sample shows approximately 350,000 clones, roughly 90% of them seen only once. Input material: peripheral blood. These receptors all come from a man aged 40-50 years with acute or convalescent COVID-19.

The genes are TRBV19 and TRBJ1-5; the match to TRBD1 covers 8 bases. CDR3 length equals 14 residues. The V gene end was trimmed by 3 bases and the J gene end by 6 bases; junction bases not matched to a gene: 4. Per the germline V gene, CDR1 is LNHDA and CDR2 is SQIVND (reference sequence). DNA of the CDR3: TGTGCCAGTAGTATGACAGGGGAGTTTCAGCCCCAGCATTTT. Translation gives CASSMTGEFQPQHF. Based on the CDR3 plus reference TRBV19 and TRBJ1-5, the full variable domain is DGGITQSPKYLFRKEGQNVTLSCEQNLNHDAMYWYRQDPGQGLRLIYYSQIVNDFQKGDIAEGYSVSREKKESFPLTVTSAQKNPTAFYLCASSMTGEFQPQHFGDGTRLSIL.

The V gene is TRBV2, the J gene TRBJ1-1; D gene ambiguous. This CDR3 is 13 amino acids long. Trimming removed 4 bases at V and 1 base at J, with 7 bases between. The germline gives CDR1 SNHLY, CDR2 FYNNEI. CDR3 in amino acids: CASSGRQNTEAFF. CDR3 DNA: TGTGCCAGCAGTGGCAGGCAGAACACTGAAGCTTTCTTT.

The genes are TRBV24-1 and TRBJ2-2; D is undetermined. Germline V gene lookup returns CDR1 KGHDR and CDR2 SFDVKD. V shed 0 bases and J shed 7 bases, with 11 bases lying between them. This CDR3 has 15 amino acids. The CDR3 loop reads CATSDLNLGGGELFF. The CDR3 DNA is TGTGCCACCAGTGATTTGAATCTCGGCGGCGGGGAGCTGTTTTTT.

This rearrangement joins TRBV3-1 (or the pseudogene TRBV3-2) to TRBJ1-6; possibly TRBD1 for D (5 bases). The CDR3 has 14 residues. Trimming cost V 8 bases and J 0 bases, with 8 bases left between them. CDR1 and CDR2 (germline): LGHDT, YNNKEL (reference sequence). The CDR3 loop reads CASGGLSYNSPLHF. CDR3 sequence (DNA): TGTGCCAGCGGGGGACTCTCCTATAATTCACCCCTCCACTTT.

This chain's CDR3 is CASSIGTGPFYGYTF. CDR3 nucleotides: TGTGCCAGTAGTATCGGGACAGGGCCGTTCTATGGCTACACCTTC. The chain uses TRBV19 and TRBJ1-2; TRBD1 matches at 9 bases. Germline loops: CDR1 LNHDA, CDR2 SQIVND (reference sequence). The CDR3 loop spans 15 amino acids. V lost 3 bases and J lost 4; bases outside the gene matches: 6.